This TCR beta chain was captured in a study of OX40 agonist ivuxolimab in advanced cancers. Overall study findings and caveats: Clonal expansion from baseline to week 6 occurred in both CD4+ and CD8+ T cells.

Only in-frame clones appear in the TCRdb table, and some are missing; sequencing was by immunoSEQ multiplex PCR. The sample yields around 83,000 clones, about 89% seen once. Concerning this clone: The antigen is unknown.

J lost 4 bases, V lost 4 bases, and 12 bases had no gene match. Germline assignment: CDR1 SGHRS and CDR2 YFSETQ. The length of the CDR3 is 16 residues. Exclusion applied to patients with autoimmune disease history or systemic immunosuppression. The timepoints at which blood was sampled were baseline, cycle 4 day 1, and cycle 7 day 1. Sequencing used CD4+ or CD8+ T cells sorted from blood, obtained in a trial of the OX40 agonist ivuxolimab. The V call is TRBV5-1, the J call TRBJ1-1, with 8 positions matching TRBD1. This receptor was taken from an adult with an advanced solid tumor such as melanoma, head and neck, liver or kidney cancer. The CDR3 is CASSKGQGSAGTEAFF. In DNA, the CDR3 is TGCGCCAGCAGCAAAGGACAGGGATCGGCGGGCACTGAAGCTTTCTTT.